Many counts were recorded for the clone carrying this T cell receptor (beta chain). Antigen specificity is unknown. The CDR3 end is not reached by the read, which stops 3 residues before it; the germline J gene fills it in. The record originates from a study of T cell clonality in common variable immunodeficiency. Findings and caveats of the study: Reportedly, TCR beta sequences from common variable immunodeficiency showed fewer deletions and N-nucleotide insertions.

Here immunoSEQ multiplex PCR was the method, and the copy in TCRdb shows in-frame clones only, minus some. Altogether tens of thousands of clones were found in the sample, and no singletons occur. Both groups were predominantly of Caucasian heritage. The CDR3 has 11 residues. Deletions cut 7 bases from V and 5 bases from J, with 7 bases between. Germline loops: CDR1 SNHLY, CDR2 FYNNEI. The sequenced material came from peripheral blood mononuclear cells. The clonotype originates from a person between 18 and 75 years old in good health. The genes are TRBV2 and TRBJ2-3; D call uncertain. Here the CDR3 reads CASISEDTQYF. CDR3 DNA, as far as it was read: TGTGCCAGCATCAGTGAAGATACG.